Given below is one TCR beta chain in context. Its target is not known. This sample was taken from a study of cytomegalovirus exposure and HLA in healthy donors. Points from the study as a whole: It was reportedly the case that the classifier diagnosed cytomegalovirus status with high specificity and sensitivity. Researchers catalogued approximately 170 TCR beta chains as cytomegalovirus-associated. The study assumed roughly uniform donor sequencing depth for presence/absence analyses. A later analysis showed TCR association rates differing by HLA locus, peaking at DRB1 and lowest at HLA-C.

The CDR3 spans 16 residues. The germline V gene encodes CDR1 LGHNA and CDR2 YNFKEQ. V shed 4 bases, J shed 1 base, and the junction held 7 bases outside the gene matches. With 60 Vbeta and 13 Jbeta primers, the PCR was carried out. Profiling relied on immunoSEQ multiplex PCR, and the TCRdb table lists in-frame clones only, not all of them. The table includes over 100,000 clones, around 78% detected once. This chain joins TRBV4-2 and TRBJ2-7; 10 bases align to TRBD1. Sequencing was performed on PBMCs. The source of this sequence is a woman between 25 and 40 years old in good health and CMV-seropositive. The CDR3 DNA reads as TGTGCCAGCAGCCCGACGTTGGGACAGGGGTCCTACGAGCAGTACTTC. Translated: CASSPTLGQGSYEQYF.